One and the same sample provided the 3 T cell receptor beta chains below, sequenced in a study of beta chain features in type 1 diabetes. Every isolated RNA sample was fully reverse transcribed, so sequencing captured expressed TCRB transcripts. The data were produced by immunoSEQ multiplex PCR, yet TCRdb's version contains in-frame clones alone and is incomplete. The sample includes hundreds of thousands of clones, more than 9.5% of them seen just once. The sequenced material came from naive CD4+ T cells from blood. All receptors come from a woman in her late teens or twenties in good health.

The V and J genes are TRBV7-3 and TRBJ2-5, with D maybe TRBD1 (5 bases). The CDR3 runs to 13 residues. In germline, CDR1 is SGHTA, CDR2 FQGTGA. With 3 bases removed from V and 3 bases from J, the gap between germline ends came to 8 bases. The DNA of the CDR3 is TGTGCCAGCAGCTTTGACAGCGAAGAGACCCAGTACTTC. Translated, it gives CASSFDSEETQYF.

This sequence joins TRBV29-1 and TRBJ1-4, with D hard to call. The CDR3 consists of 12 residues. V was cut by 6 bases and J by 7 bases, with 12 bases left in between. CDR1 is SQVTM and CDR2 is ANQGSEA in the germline V gene. CDR3: CSVGWRSEKLFF. CDR3 sequence (DNA): TGCAGCGTCGGTTGGAGGTCTGAAAAACTGTTTTTT. Filled out from reference TRBV29-1 and TRBJ1-4, the complete variable domain reads SAVISQKPSRDICQRGTSLTIQCQVDSQVTMMFWYRQQPGQSLTLIATANQGSEATYESGFVIDKFPISRPNLTFSTLTVSNMSPEDSSIYLCSVGWRSEKLFFGSGTQLSVL.

In regard to this clone: The sample has other DNA sequences that encode this CDR3 too. V and J are TRBV9 and TRBJ2-1; 11 positions match TRBD2. The V and J ends lost 1 base and 3 bases, in that order; junction bases with no gene match: 0. Germline V gene data show CDR1 as SGDLS and CDR2 as YYNGEE. This CDR3 is built from 15 residues. CDR3 DNA: TGTGCCAGCAGCGTAACTAGCGGGAGCTACAATGAGCAGTTCTTC. Protein: CASSVTSGSYNEQFF.